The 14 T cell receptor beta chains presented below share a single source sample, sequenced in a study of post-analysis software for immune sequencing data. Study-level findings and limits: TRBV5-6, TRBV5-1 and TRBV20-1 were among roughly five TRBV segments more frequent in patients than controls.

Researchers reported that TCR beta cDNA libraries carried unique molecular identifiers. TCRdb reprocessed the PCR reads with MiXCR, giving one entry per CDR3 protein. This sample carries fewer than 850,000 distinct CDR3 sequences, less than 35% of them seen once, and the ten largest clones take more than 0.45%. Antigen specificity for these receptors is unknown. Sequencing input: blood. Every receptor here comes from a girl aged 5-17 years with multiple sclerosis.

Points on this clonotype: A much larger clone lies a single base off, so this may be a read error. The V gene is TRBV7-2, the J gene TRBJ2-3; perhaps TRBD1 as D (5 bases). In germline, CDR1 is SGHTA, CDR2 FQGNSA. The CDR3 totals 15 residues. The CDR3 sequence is CVSSLGVVSTDTQYF. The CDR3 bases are TGTGTCAGCAGCTTAGGGGTCGTCAGCACAGATACGCAGTATTTT.

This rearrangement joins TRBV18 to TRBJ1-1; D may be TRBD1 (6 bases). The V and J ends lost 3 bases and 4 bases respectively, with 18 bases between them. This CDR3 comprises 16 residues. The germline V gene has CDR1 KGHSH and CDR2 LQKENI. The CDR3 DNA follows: TGTGCCAGCTCACCTCCCCCCTCCCAGGGGCCCACTGAAGCTTTCTTT. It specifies CASSPPPSQGPTEAFF.

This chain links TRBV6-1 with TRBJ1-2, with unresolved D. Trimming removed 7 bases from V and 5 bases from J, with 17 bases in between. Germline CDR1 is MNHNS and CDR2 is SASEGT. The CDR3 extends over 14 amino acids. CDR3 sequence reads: CASKIATSIYGYTF. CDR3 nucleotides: TGTGCCAGCAAAATCGCCACTTCAATTTATGGCTACACCTTC.

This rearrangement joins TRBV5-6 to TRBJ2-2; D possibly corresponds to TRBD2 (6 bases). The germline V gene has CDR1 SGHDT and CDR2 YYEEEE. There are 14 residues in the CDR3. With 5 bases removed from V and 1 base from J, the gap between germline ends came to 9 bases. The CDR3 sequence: CASRAAGNTGELFF. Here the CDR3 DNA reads TGTGCCAGCAGGGCAGCGGGGAACACCGGGGAGCTGTTTTTT.

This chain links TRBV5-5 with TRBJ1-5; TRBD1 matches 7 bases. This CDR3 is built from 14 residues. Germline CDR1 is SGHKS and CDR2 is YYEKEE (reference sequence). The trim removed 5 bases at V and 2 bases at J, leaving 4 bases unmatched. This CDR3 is CASRIDRGNQPQHF. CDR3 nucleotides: TGTGCCAGCAGGATTGACAGGGGCAATCAGCCCCAGCATTTT.

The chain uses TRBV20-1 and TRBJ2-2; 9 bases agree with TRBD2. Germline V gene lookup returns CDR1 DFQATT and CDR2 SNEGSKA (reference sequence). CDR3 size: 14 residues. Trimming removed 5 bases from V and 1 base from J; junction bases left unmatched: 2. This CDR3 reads CSARLAVNTGELFF. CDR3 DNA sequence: TGCAGTGCTCGACTAGCGGTGAACACCGGGGAGCTGTTTTTT.

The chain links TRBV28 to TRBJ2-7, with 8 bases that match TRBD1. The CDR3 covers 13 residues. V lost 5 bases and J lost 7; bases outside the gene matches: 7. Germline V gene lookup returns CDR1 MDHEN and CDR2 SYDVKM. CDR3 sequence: CASSQPQGGEQYF. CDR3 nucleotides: TGTGCCAGCAGTCAACCACAGGGGGGAGAGCAGTACTTC.

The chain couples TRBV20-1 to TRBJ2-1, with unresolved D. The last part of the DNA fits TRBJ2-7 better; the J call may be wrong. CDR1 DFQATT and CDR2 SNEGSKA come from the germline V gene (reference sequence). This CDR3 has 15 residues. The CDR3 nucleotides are TGCAGTGCTAGCCAACAGCCGAGCTCCTACAATGAGCAGTACTTC. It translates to CSASQQPSSYNEQYF.

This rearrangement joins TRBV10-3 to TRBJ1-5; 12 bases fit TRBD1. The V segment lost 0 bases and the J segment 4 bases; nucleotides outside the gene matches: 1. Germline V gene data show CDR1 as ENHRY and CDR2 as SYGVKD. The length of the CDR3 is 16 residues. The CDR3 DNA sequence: TGTGCCATCAGTGAGTCGGGACAGGGGGCAAATCAGCCCCAGCATTTT. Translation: CAISESGQGANQPQHF.

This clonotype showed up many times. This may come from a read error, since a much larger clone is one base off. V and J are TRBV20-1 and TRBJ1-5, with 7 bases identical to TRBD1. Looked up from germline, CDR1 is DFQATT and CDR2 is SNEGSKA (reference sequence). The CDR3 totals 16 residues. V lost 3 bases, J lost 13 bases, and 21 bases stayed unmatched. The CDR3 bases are TGCAGTGCTAGGACTACATACGGGACAGACAGTATATCGCAGCATTTT. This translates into CSARTTYGTDSISQHF.

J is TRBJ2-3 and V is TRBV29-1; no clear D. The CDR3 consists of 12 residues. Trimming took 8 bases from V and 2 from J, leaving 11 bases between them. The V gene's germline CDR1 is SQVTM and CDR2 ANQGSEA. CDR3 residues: CSFGRSTDTQYF. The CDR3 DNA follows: TGCAGCTTCGGACGATCCACAGATACGCAGTATTTT.

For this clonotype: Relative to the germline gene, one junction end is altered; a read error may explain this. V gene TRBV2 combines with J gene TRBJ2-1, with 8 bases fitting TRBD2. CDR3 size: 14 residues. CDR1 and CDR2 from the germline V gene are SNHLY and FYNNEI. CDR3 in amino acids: CTSSPRTSPSEQFF. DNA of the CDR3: TGTACCAGCAGTCCAAGGACTAGCCCCTCTGAGCAGTTCTTC.

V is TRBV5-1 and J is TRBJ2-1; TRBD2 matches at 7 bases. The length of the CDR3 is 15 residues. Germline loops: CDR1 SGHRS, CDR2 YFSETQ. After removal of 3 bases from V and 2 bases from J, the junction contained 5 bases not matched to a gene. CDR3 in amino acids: CASSSGLMTYNEQFF. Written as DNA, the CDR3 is TGCGCCAGCAGCTCGGGACTAATGACCTACAATGAGCAGTTCTTC.

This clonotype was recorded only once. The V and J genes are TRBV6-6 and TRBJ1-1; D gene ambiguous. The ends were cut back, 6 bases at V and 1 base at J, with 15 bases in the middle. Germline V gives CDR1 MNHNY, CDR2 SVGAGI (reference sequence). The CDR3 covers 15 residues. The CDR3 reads CASSLSILENTEAFF. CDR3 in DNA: TGTGCCAGCAGCCTAAGTATCCTAGAGAACACTGAAGCTTTCTTT.